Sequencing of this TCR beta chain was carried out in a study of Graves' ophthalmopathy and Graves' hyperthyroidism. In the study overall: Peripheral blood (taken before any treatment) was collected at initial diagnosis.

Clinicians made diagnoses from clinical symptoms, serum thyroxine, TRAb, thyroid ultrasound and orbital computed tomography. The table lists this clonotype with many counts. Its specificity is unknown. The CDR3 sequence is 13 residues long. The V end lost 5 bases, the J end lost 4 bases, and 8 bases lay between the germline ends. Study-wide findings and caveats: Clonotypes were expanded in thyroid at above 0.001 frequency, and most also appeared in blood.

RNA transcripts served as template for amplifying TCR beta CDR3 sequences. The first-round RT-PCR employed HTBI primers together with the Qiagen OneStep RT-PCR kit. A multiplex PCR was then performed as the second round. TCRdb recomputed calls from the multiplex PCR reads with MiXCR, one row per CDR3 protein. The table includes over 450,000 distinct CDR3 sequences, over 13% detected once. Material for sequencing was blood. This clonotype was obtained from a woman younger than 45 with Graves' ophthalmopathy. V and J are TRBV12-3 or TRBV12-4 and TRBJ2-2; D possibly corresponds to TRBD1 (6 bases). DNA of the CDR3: TGTGCCAGCAGTCGACAGGCCACCGGGGAGCTGTTTTTT. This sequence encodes CASSRQATGELFF.